Shown below are 17 T cell receptor beta chains from a single sample sequenced in a study of cytotoxic CD8 clonotypes in ibrutinib-treated CLL (dated by TCRdb to the early 2020s). Libraries were constructed by the immunoSEQ multiplex PCR assay. TCRdb re-hosts the immuneACCESS table, in-frame sequences only. Its copies lack some clones; in the studies checked, an unresolved V gene accounts for under half of them, and the cause for the rest is not known. This sample holds about 84,000 clones; roughly 86% were observed only once. 5.4% of the sample goes to the ten largest clones. The starting material was PBMCs, obtained before ibrutinib treatment. The source is a human donor with chronic lymphocytic leukemia.

This clone was picked up a small number of times. The gene calls are TRBV27 and TRBJ2-7; 10 bases are shared with TRBD2. Unmatched junction bases numbered 8, after V lost 3 bases and J lost 6 bases. Germline values: CDR1 MNHEY, CDR2 SMNVEV (reference sequence). The length of the CDR3 is 15 residues. CDR3 sequence (DNA): TGTGCCAGCAGTTTTCTAGCGGGAGTCTATATCGAGCAGTACTTC. This encodes CASSFLAGVYIEQYF.

This clone was recorded only once. The rearrangement links TRBV7-2 to TRBJ2-1; D call uncertain. The V end was cut by 0 bases, the J end by 11 bases, with 5 bases between. The germline CDR1 and CDR2 sequences are SGHTA and FQGNSA. This CDR3 is 11 amino acids long. The CDR3 loop is CASSLAYKQFF. DNA for the CDR3: TGTGCCAGCAGCTTAGCGTACAAGCAGTTCTTC.

In its sample, this clone is medium-sized. The chain combines TRBV7-5 with TRBJ2-7. TRBV7-5 is labeled a pseudogene. The CDR3 is 10 amino acids. In DNA form, the CDR3 reads TGTGTCAGAAGCCCCTACGAGCAGTACTTC. Translating gives CVRSPYEQYF.

The chain links TRBV9 to TRBJ1-2, with 10 bases that match TRBD1. Germline V gene sequence: CDR1 SGDLS, CDR2 YYNGEE. Losses at the gene ends were 3 bases for V and 6 bases for J; bases not matched to a gene: 8. The CDR3 totals 15 residues. CDR3 bases: TGTGCCAGCAGCGGACAGGACAGGGGGGTAAATGGCTACACCTTC. Translation: CASSGQDRGVNGYTF.

V is TRBV2 and J is TRBJ2-7; maybe TRBD1 (6 bases). Germline V lookup: CDR1 SNHLY, CDR2 FYNNEI. This CDR3 has 15 amino acids. V shed 2 bases and J shed 5 bases, with 16 bases lying between them. CDR3 sequence reads: CASSESLGAGNEQYF. The CDR3 nucleotides read TGTGCCAGCAGTGAATCACTGGGGGCTGGGAACGAGCAGTACTTC.

The chain combines TRBV2 with TRBJ1-2, with 9 bases lining up with TRBD1. CDR3 length: 13 residues. CDR1 is SNHLY and CDR2 is FYNNEI in the germline V gene. After removal of 6 bases from V and 3 bases from J, the junction contained 2 bases not matched to a gene. CDR3 sequence: CASSRDRDYGYTF. The CDR3 DNA sequence: TGTGCCAGCAGCCGGGACAGGGACTATGGCTACACCTTC.

The chain recombines TRBV28 with TRBJ2-7, with a possible D match to TRBD2 (5 bases). Germline V gene lookup returns CDR1 MDHEN and CDR2 SYDVKM. The germline V and J ends were trimmed by 6 bases and 3 bases, with 12 bases remaining between them. The CDR3 is 13 amino acids. The CDR3 protein is CASRPGLYYEQYF. The CDR3 DNA follows: TGTGCCAGCAGACCAGGACTGTACTACGAGCAGTACTTC.

The gene calls are TRBV4-2 and TRBJ2-3, with 11 bases matching TRBD2. This CDR3 has 16 amino acids. Germline V gene sequence: CDR1 LGHNA, CDR2 YNFKEQ. The junction had 7 bases not matched to a gene; V was cut back by 0 bases and J by 8 bases. DNA for the CDR3: TGTGCCAGCAGCCAAGAGGGGTTAGCGGGAGGGGGTACGCAGTATTTT. Protein product: CASSQEGLAGGGTQYF.

This chain joins TRBV5-1 and TRBJ2-5, with no clear D. The CDR3 covers 12 residues. Trimming removed 0 bases at V and 4 bases at J, with 4 bases between. The germline gives CDR1 SGHRS, CDR2 YFSETQ. The CDR3 here is CASSLAGETQYF. The CDR3 nucleotides read TGCGCCAGCAGCTTGGCCGGAGAGACCCAGTACTTC.

V usage is TRBV2 and J usage is TRBJ1-2; 7 positions match TRBD1. The germline CDR1 and CDR2 sequences are SNHLY and FYNNEI. The CDR3 totals 14 residues. V trimming: 4 bases; J trimming: 4 bases; junction bases outside the gene matches: 6. CDR3 region: CASSGLRTGYGYTF. The DNA for the CDR3 is TGTGCCAGCAGTGGACTTAGGACAGGCTATGGCTACACCTTC. Full variable domain (rest looked up from reference TRBV2 and TRBJ1-2): EPEVTQTPSHQVTQMGQEVILRCVPISNHLYFYWYRQILGQKVEFLVSFYNNEISEKSEIFDDQFSVERPDGSNFTLKIRSTKLEDSAMYFCASSGLRTGYGYTFGSGTRLTVV.

This chain joins TRBV9 and TRBJ2-1, with a weak D call TRBD2 (7 bases). Trimming stripped 1 base from V and 5 bases from J, with 19 bases between. The CDR3 covers 17 residues. Per the germline V gene, CDR1 is SGDLS and CDR2 is YYNGEE. The CDR3 bases are TGTGCCAGCAGCGTAAAGGGGGTGACTAGCTTCCACAATGAGCAGTTCTTC. It codes for CASSVKGVTSFHNEQFF.

J is TRBJ2-7 and V is TRBV19, with 11 bases matching TRBD1. The CDR3 covers 16 residues. Germline V gene sequence: CDR1 LNHDA, CDR2 SQIVND (reference sequence). V dropped 3 bases and J dropped 3; count of bases not matched to a gene: 7. DNA for the CDR3: TGTGCCAGTAGTATGGAGGCGGGGACAGGGGGCTACGAGCAGTACTTC. Protein: CASSMEAGTGGYEQYF.

The CDR3 DNA reads as TGTGCCAGCAGCGCTGACACGGGATTCTACGAGCAGTACTTC. Protein product: CASSADTGFYEQYF. The chain has TRBV9 and TRBJ2-7; perhaps TRBD2 as D (5 bases). V was pared by 3 bases and J by 3 bases, with 13 bases between. The germline V gene encodes CDR1 SGDLS and CDR2 YYNGEE. This CDR3 has 14 residues.

A note on this clone: The junction shows a germline mismatch at one end, possibly a read error. CDR3 bases: TGCGCCAGCAGCCAAGGAACCCTAGCGGGATCGCCCTACGTGCAGTACTTC. Translated: CASSQGTLAGSPYVQYF. The chain has TRBV4-1 and TRBJ2-7, with TRBD2 identical over 9 bases. Germline values: CDR1 MGHRA, CDR2 YSYEKL. This CDR3 is built from 17 residues.

This rearrangement joins TRBV30 to TRBJ2-1; D possibly corresponds to TRBD1 (6 bases). V was pared by 4 bases and J by 0 bases, with 10 bases between. Germline lookup yields CDR1 GTSNPN and CDR2 SVGIG (reference sequence). The CDR3 is 14 amino acids. The CDR3 DNA is TGTGCCTGGAAGAACAGGGCCTCCTACAATGAGCAGTTCTTC. This gives the protein CAWKNRASYNEQFF.

This chain uses TRBV19 with TRBJ2-7, with D tentatively TRBD1 (5 bases). Trimming removed 3 bases at V and 0 bases at J, with 9 bases between. The CDR3 length is 14 residues. Germline values: CDR1 LNHDA, CDR2 SQIVND (reference sequence). The CDR3: CASSMRQPSYEQYF. The CDR3 coding sequence is TGTGCCAGTAGTATGCGACAGCCCTCCTACGAGCAGTACTTC.

In its sample, this clone was seen a few times. This rearrangement joins TRBV7-2 to TRBJ1-2; TRBD1 aligns across 10 bases. CDR1 is SGHTA and CDR2 is FQGNSA in the germline V gene. Unmatched junction bases numbered 11, after V lost 3 bases and J lost 4 bases. The CDR3 totals 17 residues. The CDR3 spells CASSFAPGQGLAYGYTF. Written as DNA, the CDR3 is TGTGCCAGCAGCTTCGCTCCGGGACAGGGGTTGGCCTATGGCTACACCTTC.